These 32 T cell receptor beta chains came from one sample sequenced in a study of beta chain features in type 1 diabetes. What was sequenced were expressed TCRB transcripts, since all of the isolated RNA had been reverse transcribed. The protocol was immunoSEQ multiplex PCR, while the TCRdb copy is restricted to in-frame clones and leaves out a portion. The sample comprises fewer than 900,000 clones, about a sixth of which are singletons, and 0.02% to 0.03% rests with the top ten. Material: naive CD4+ T cells from blood. The receptors come from a woman aged 18-29 years in good health.

This clone was recorded a few times. The J gene is TRBJ1-1, the V gene TRBV5-1; tentative D call: TRBD1 (6 bases). Deletions cut 1 base from V and 1 base from J, with 8 bases between. Germline V gene data show CDR1 as SGHRS and CDR2 as YFSETQ. The CDR3 runs to 14 residues. The CDR3 DNA reads TGCGCCAGCAGCTTGTCCAGGGGGAACACTGAAGCTTTCTTT. This gives the protein CASSLSRGNTEAFF.

This clone was observed a handful of times. This chain joins TRBV5-1 and TRBJ2-3; 9 bases are a match to TRBD1. The V gene's germline CDR1 is SGHRS and CDR2 YFSETQ. Trimming at V came to 3 bases and at J to 4 bases, leaving 9 bases not matched to a gene. This CDR3 is built from 16 residues. The CDR3 region is CASSWGRQGGSDTQYF. The CDR3 nucleotides read TGCGCCAGCAGCTGGGGTAGACAGGGGGGCTCAGATACGCAGTATTTT.

This clone was observed a handful of times. In DNA, the CDR3 is TGTGCCAGCAGTTACGGGGCGGGGAGTGAAAAACTGTTTTTT. Residues: CASSYGAGSEKLFF. J is TRBJ1-4 and V is TRBV6-5; TRBD1 might be the D (5 bases). The germline CDR1 and CDR2 sequences are MNHEY and SVGAGI. V was shortened by 2 bases and J by 7 bases, with 11 bases between the two germline ends. The CDR3 runs 14 residues.

V usage is TRBV9 and J usage is TRBJ1-3; TRBD1 aligns across 7 bases. V gave up 1 base and J gave up 3 bases; unmatched junction bases: 10. This CDR3 is 17 amino acids long. Germline V gives CDR1 SGDLS, CDR2 YYNGEE. CDR3 region: CASSVIPTGTVGNTIYF. The CDR3 DNA reads as TGTGCCAGCAGCGTAATACCCACCGGGACAGTTGGAAACACCATATATTTT.

The chain recombines TRBV4-1 with TRBJ2-2, with D uncertain. The germline V and J ends were trimmed by 1 base and 6 bases, with 9 bases remaining between them. Germline loops: CDR1 MGHRA, CDR2 YSYEKL. CDR3 size: 14 residues. The CDR3 nucleotides read TGCGCCAGCAGCCAAGTTTTGCCGGCCGGGGAGCTGTTTTTT. Translated: CASSQVLPAGELFF.

The V call is TRBV28, the J call TRBJ2-2, with D unresolved. The CDR3 covers 13 residues. Germline lookup yields CDR1 MDHEN and CDR2 SYDVKM. The V end was cut by 3 bases, the J end by 5 bases, with 7 bases between. The CDR3 DNA is TGTGCCAGCAGTTTTTTAAGAACCGGGGAGCTGTTTTTT. It translates to CASSFLRTGELFF.

This clone has just a few counts. The gene calls are TRBV7-8 and TRBJ2-7; D is uncertain. The CDR3 extends over 17 amino acids. Germline V gene sequence: CDR1 SGHVS, CDR2 FQNEAQ. V lost 0 bases and J lost 2, with 17 bases in between. The CDR3 bases are TGTGCCAGCAGCTTAGCTCCGGGCCGCCTAAGGGCCTACGAGCAGTACTTC. It is translated as CASSLAPGRLRAYEQYF.

The chain links TRBV29-1 to TRBJ1-1; D possibly corresponds to TRBD1 (5 bases). The germline gives CDR1 SQVTM, CDR2 ANQGSEA. The V end lost 2 bases, the J end lost 4 bases, and 8 bases lay between the germline ends. This CDR3 contains 12 residues. The CDR3 is CSVEWDGTEAFF. DNA of the CDR3: TGCAGCGTTGAATGGGACGGCACTGAAGCTTTCTTT.

This rearrangement joins TRBV29-1 to TRBJ1-2; D call uncertain. With 3 bases removed from V and 4 bases from J, the gap between germline ends came to 18 bases. Germline CDR1 is SQVTM and CDR2 is ANQGSEA. This CDR3 contains 15 residues. CDR3 loop: CSVDFSPGRSYGYTF. The CDR3 DNA follows: TGCAGCGTTGACTTTTCCCCGGGCAGGAGCTATGGCTACACCTTC. The full variable domain, completed using reference TRBV29-1 and TRBJ1-2, is SAVISQKPSRDICQRGTSLTIQCQVDSQVTMMFWYRQQPGQSLTLIATANQGSEATYESGFVIDKFPISRPNLTFSTLTVSNMSPEDSSIYLCSVDFSPGRSYGYTFGSGTRLTVV.

This clone has more than one count but fewer than ten. The genes are TRBV11-2 and TRBJ2-5; D is undetermined. The V end lost 2 bases, the J end lost 3 bases, and 10 bases lay between the germline ends. Germline assignment: CDR1 SGHAT and CDR2 FQNNGV. This CDR3 spans 14 amino acids. The DNA of the CDR3 is TGTGCCAGCAGCTTACTGAAAGACAAAGAGACCCAGTACTTC. As protein: CASSLLKDKETQYF.

This chain connects TRBV6-6 to TRBJ2-3; TRBD2 aligns across 7 bases. This CDR3 has 16 amino acids. The V gene end was trimmed by 5 bases and the J gene end by 0 bases; junction bases not matched to a gene: 8. Germline lookup yields CDR1 MNHNY and CDR2 SVGAGI (reference sequence). The chain's CDR3 is CASSPSGTLSTDTQYF. The CDR3 DNA reads as TGTGCCAGCAGTCCAAGCGGGACCCTTAGCACAGATACGCAGTATTTT.

This sequence joins TRBV5-1 and TRBJ2-7, with D tentatively TRBD1 or TRBD2 (5 bases each). CDR1 is SGHRS, CDR2 YFSETQ, per germline. This CDR3 contains 13 residues. V was trimmed by 3 bases and J by 3 bases, leaving 10 bases between them. CDR3 loop: CASSWGTRYEQYF. CDR3 in DNA: TGCGCCAGCAGCTGGGGGACCCGCTACGAGCAGTACTTC.

V usage is TRBV4-2 and J usage is TRBJ2-1; D is unclear. Germline lookup yields CDR1 LGHNA and CDR2 YNFKEQ. V lost 0 bases to trimming and J lost 6 bases, with 6 bases between them. The CDR3 contains 13 residues. CDR3 in DNA: TGTGCCAGCAGCCAAGATCGCAGCAATGAGCAGTTCTTC. This encodes CASSQDRSNEQFF.

This clone has just a few counts. This chain links TRBV2 with TRBJ2-1; a weak D match, TRBD1 (5 bases). The CDR3 extends over 12 amino acids. V was shortened by 4 bases and J by 10 bases, with 11 bases between the two germline ends. Per the germline V gene, CDR1 is SNHLY and CDR2 is FYNNEI. CDR3 DNA sequence: TGTGCCAGCAGTGTGCAGGGATACGAGCAGTTCTTC. Residues: CASSVQGYEQFF. Filled out from reference TRBV2 and TRBJ2-1, the complete variable domain reads EPEVTQTPSHQVTQMGQEVILRCVPISNHLYFYWYRQILGQKVEFLVSFYNNEISEKSEIFDDQFSVERPDGSNFTLKIRSTKLEDSAMYFCASSVQGYEQFFGPGTRLTVL.

There are a few counts of this clone. The chain recombines TRBV4-1 with TRBJ2-2; D possibly corresponds to TRBD1 (5 bases). The CDR3 sequence is 13 residues long. V was clipped by 3 bases and J by 6 bases, with 8 bases between them. The germline gives CDR1 MGHRA, CDR2 YSYEKL. In DNA, the CDR3 is TGCGCCAGCAGCCACGACAGTCCCGGGGAGCTGTTTTTT. This sequence encodes CASSHDSPGELFF.

Turning to this clone: Other DNA sequences from this sample encode an identical CDR3 as well. The chain has TRBV11-2 and TRBJ2-7, with no clear D. Germline CDR1 is SGHAT and CDR2 is FQNNGV. This CDR3 has 10 residues. The ends were cut back, 4 bases at V and 2 bases at J, with 0 bases in the middle. CDR3 nucleotides: TGTGCCAGCAGCTCCTACGAGCAGTACTTC. As protein: CASSSYEQYF.

This chain links TRBV15 with TRBJ2-2; D may be TRBD2 (6 bases). Per the germline V gene, CDR1 is LNHNV and CDR2 is YYDKDF (reference sequence). This CDR3 has 15 amino acids. V was pared by 1 base and J by 4 bases, with 10 bases between. The CDR3 spells CATSRGLAITGELFF. CDR3 bases: TGTGCCACCAGCAGAGGGCTAGCGATCACCGGGGAGCTGTTTTTT.

V and J are TRBV10-3 and TRBJ1-2, with 9 bases matching TRBD1. CDR1 and CDR2 (germline): ENHRY, SYGVKD. Germline trimming cut 5 bases from V and 8 bases from J; bases unmatched to any gene: 12. The CDR3 runs 15 residues. In DNA form, the CDR3 reads TGTGCCATCAGTCCCGGGACAGGGACCGAAAAGGGCTACACCTTC. Encoded protein: CAISPGTGTEKGYTF.

The chain has TRBV28 and TRBJ1-5; possibly TRBD1 for D (6 bases). Germline V gene lookup returns CDR1 MDHEN and CDR2 SYDVKM. The CDR3 sequence is 15 residues long. V lost 3 bases, J lost 3 bases, and 12 bases lay in between. CDR3 sequence reads: CASSFWGRNNQPQHF. DNA for the CDR3: TGTGCCAGCAGTTTTTGGGGGCGTAACAATCAGCCCCAGCATTTT. The entire variable domain, with the rest obtained from reference TRBV28 and TRBJ1-5, is as follows: DVKVTQSSRYLVKRTGEKVFLECVQDMDHENMFWYRQDPGLGLRLIYFSYDVKMKEKGDIPEGYSVSREKKERFSLILESASTNQTSMYLCASSFWGRNNQPQHFGDGTRLSIL.

The genes are TRBV27 and TRBJ1-2; TRBD1 might be the D (5 bases). Germline-derived CDR1 and CDR2 are MNHEY and SMNVEV (reference sequence). The CDR3 is made up of 13 amino acids. Between the trimmed V and J ends, which lost 4 bases and 5 bases, there was a span of 11 bases. DNA for the CDR3: TGTGCCAGCAGTTCGGAGGGGCCATATGGCTACACCTTC. The encoded protein is CASSSEGPYGYTF.

This clone was counted a few times. The chain links TRBV28 to TRBJ1-2; 9 nucleotides match TRBD1. The germline V gene encodes CDR1 MDHEN and CDR2 SYDVKM. The CDR3 is 17 amino acids. Trimming cost V 5 bases and J 8 bases; bases outside gene matches: 18. CDR3 in amino acids: CASSTSGTGILGRGYTF. As DNA, the CDR3 is TGTGCCAGCAGTACTTCCGGGACAGGGATCCTCGGGAGGGGCTACACCTTC.

This clone was counted between two and nine times. The chain is built from TRBV7-2 and TRBJ2-5; TRBD2 matches at 8 bases. CDR1 is SGHTA, CDR2 FQGNSA, per germline. V was pared by 1 base and J by 5 bases, with 6 bases of the junction left unmatched. The CDR3 sequence is 15 residues long. The CDR3: CASSLVAGGKETQYF. The CDR3 nucleotides are TGTGCCAGCAGCTTAGTTGCGGGAGGAAAGGAGACCCAGTACTTC.

This clone showed up just a few times. The rearrangement uses TRBV6-5 and TRBJ1-5, with 11 bases aligning to TRBD1. Trimming cost V 6 bases and J 4 bases; bases outside gene matches: 2. Germline-derived CDR1 and CDR2 are MNHEY and SVGAGI. The CDR3 contains 14 residues. CDR3 protein: CASRDRGQNQPQHF. The CDR3, as DNA: TGTGCCAGCAGGGACAGGGGGCAAAATCAGCCCCAGCATTTT.

This clone was detected a few times. The chain has TRBV5-4 and TRBJ2-1; D is perhaps TRBD2 (5 bases). CDR3 length: 13 residues. Germline V gene sequence: CDR1 SGHNT, CDR2 YYREEE (reference sequence). Deletions cut 7 bases from V and 1 base from J, with 9 bases between. CDR3 DNA: TGTGCCAGCCGGCCGGGATCCTACAATGAGCAGTTCTTC. This translates into CASRPGSYNEQFF.

This clone came up a few times. The chain is built from TRBV4-2 and TRBJ2-7; 7 bases are shared with TRBD1. The CDR3 consists of 15 residues. Germline loops: CDR1 LGHNA, CDR2 YNFKEQ. J was trimmed by 1 base and V by 1 base; bases with no gene match: 4. The CDR3 is CASSQGQGESYEQYF. The CDR3 DNA follows: TGTGCCAGCAGCCAAGGGCAGGGGGAGTCCTACGAGCAGTACTTC.

A note on this clone: One end of the junction fails to match germline, which may point to a read error. The chain combines TRBV7-9 with TRBJ2-1; possibly TRBD1 for D (5 bases). This CDR3 has 12 residues. Germline lookup yields CDR1 SEHNR and CDR2 FQNEAQ (reference sequence). The CDR3 loop is CASSLAFDGRVF. Written as DNA, the CDR3 is TGTGCCAGCAGCTTAGCTTTCGATGGCAGGGTCTTC.

This clone turned up a few times. CDR3 DNA sequence: TGCAGCGTTCGGGAAGGGGATACGCAGTATTTT. Translated: CSVREGDTQYF. This sequence joins TRBV29-1 and TRBJ2-3, with TRBD2 as a possible D gene (5 bases). The germline V gene encodes CDR1 SQVTM and CDR2 ANQGSEA. Trimming took 5 bases from V and 6 from J, leaving 9 bases between them. The CDR3 is 11 residues long.

The genes are TRBV6-4 and TRBJ2-1; 7 nucleotides line up with TRBD2. There are 15 residues in the CDR3. V was pared by 5 bases and J by 9 bases, with 13 bases of the junction left unmatched. CDR1 and CDR2 (germline): MRHNA, SNTAGT. DNA for the CDR3: TGTGCCAGCAGTCTGGGCCTAGCGGACCTGACTGAGCAGTTCTTC. Amino acids: CASSLGLADLTEQFF.

This clone has only a few counts. The V call is TRBV7-3, the J call TRBJ1-1, with D uncertain. CDR3 length equals 15 residues. Between the trimmed V and J ends, which lost 0 bases and 5 bases, there was a span of 13 bases. Germline assignment: CDR1 SGHTA and CDR2 FQGTGA. CDR3 loop: CASSLTPSSGTEAFF. The CDR3 DNA sequence: TGTGCCAGCAGCTTAACGCCCAGCTCGGGAACTGAAGCTTTCTTT.

V is TRBV18 and J is TRBJ2-7; maybe TRBD2 (5 bases). V was trimmed by 4 bases and J by 5 bases, leaving 12 bases between them. The CDR3 is 13 residues long. CDR1 and CDR2 from the germline V gene are KGHSH and LQKENI. As DNA, the CDR3 is TGTGCCAGCTCACGCCCGGGAACGAACGAGCAGTACTTC. As protein: CASSRPGTNEQYF.

The chain combines TRBV9 with TRBJ2-5, with D perhaps TRBD2 (6 bases). The last part of the DNA fits TRBJ2-7 better; the J call may be wrong. CDR1 and CDR2 (germline): SGDLS, YYNGEE. The CDR3 sequence is 14 residues long. CDR3 residues: CASSVSGYSYEQYF. CDR3 sequence (DNA): TGTGCCAGCAGCGTGAGCGGGTACTCCTACGAGCAGTACTTC.

The V call is TRBV28, the J call TRBJ2-7; maybe TRBD1 (5 bases). Germline CDR1 reads MDHEN; CDR2 reads SYDVKM. CDR3 length: 12 amino acids. V lost 5 bases, J lost 3 bases, and 8 bases lay in between. The CDR3 protein is CASSPRVYEQYF. The CDR3 region has the DNA TGTGCCAGCAGTCCCAGGGTCTACGAGCAGTACTTC.